The clone carrying this T cell receptor beta chain was counted many times. The antigen remains unidentified. This sample is part of a study of T cells in Graves' hyperthyroidism and ophthalmopathy. Looking at the study overall: Peripheral blood was collected at initial diagnosis, before any treatment.

Broader study findings: Model output signaled ophthalmopathy a median roughly 6.1 months ahead of onset.

Disease lasting under 3 months, a NOSPECS grade of at least 4, and a Clinical Activity Score of at least 3 were features of the ophthalmopathy patients. The CDR3 sequence is 16 residues long. Trimming took 0 bases from V and 3 from J, leaving 12 bases between them. Germline CDR1 and CDR2: LGHDT and YNNKEL (reference sequence). It was RNA transcripts that yielded the amplified TCR beta CDR3 regions. The HTBI primer set was used in a first-round RT-PCR of the TCR CDR3. TCRdb ran MiXCR on the multiplex PCR reads and lists one entry per CDR3 protein. The sample holds a few hundred thousand distinct CDR3 sequences; 13% to 15% are singletons and the top ten take about 19%.

This TCR derives from a woman aged 25 to 39 with Graves' ophthalmopathy. Sample: blood. The chain carries TRBV3-1 and TRBJ2-1, with D perhaps TRBD1 or TRBD2 (5 bases each). CDR3 DNA sequence: TGTGCCAGCAGCCAAGAAGGGAGAGGGGACTACAATGAGCAGTTCTTC. It codes for CASSQEGRGDYNEQFF.